One T cell receptor beta chain is described in this entry. Its antigen is as yet unknown. Libraries were prepared by immunoSEQ multiplex PCR; TCRdb keeps only in-frame clonotypes and omits some of them. The sample includes around 110,000 clones, about nine tenths of them seen just once. The sample comes from a study of T cell responses to AZD1222 COVID-19 vaccine. Study as a whole: Doses given second, at about 4 or about 12 weeks, were pooled. Findings of the study overall: Nearly half of spike-specific TCRs reportedly target unmutated variant regions. The donors showed a predominance of white British ancestry and of females, with possible underestimation of clonal diversity.

Per the germline V gene, CDR1 is SGHTA and CDR2 is FQGTGA. CDR3 size: 16 residues. The ends lost 1 base at V and 2 bases at J; junction bases unmatched: 2. This sequence joins TRBV7-3 and TRBJ2-2, with TRBD2 identical over 9 bases. The sequencing here drew on peripheral blood, taken on day 0 of AZD1222 vaccination. The source of this sequence is an adult in good health. This CDR3 is CASSLIAGVNTGELFF. The CDR3 DNA follows: TGTGCCAGCAGCTTAATAGCGGGAGTAAACACCGGGGAGCTGTTTTTT.